The source of this TCR beta chain is a study of blood T cell repertoires in COVID-19. Study in general: PBMCs, B-cell-depleted T cells, or T cells provided the cDNA or gDNA that made up the material.

With 0 bases removed from V and 4 bases from J, the gap between germline ends came to 9 bases. The V gene's germline CDR1 is LGHNA and CDR2 YNFKEQ. CDR3 length: 14 amino acids. Participants, about 18 to 90 years old, spanned approximately 26 US areas. There are a few counts of this clone. Produced via immunoSEQ multiplex PCR; TCRdb's table is partial and in-frame only. In the table there are over 250,000 clones, approximately 87% of which are singletons. Sequenced material: PBMCs or T cells enriched from blood (not recorded which). The TCR comes from a woman in her 30s who had recovered from COVID-19. V gene TRBV4-2 combines with J gene TRBJ1-2; D is unresolved. The CDR3 DNA follows: TGTGCCAGCAGCCAAGAGGTACTCGGCTATGGCTACACCTTC. Translating it yields CASSQEVLGYGYTF.